Given below is one T cell receptor (beta chain) in context. Construction of the TCR beta libraries employed iRepertoire HTBI primers in conjunction with Arm-PCR of CDR3 regions. TCRdb independently ran MiXCR on the multiplex PCR reads; one entry per CDR3 protein. Among some 400,000 distinct CDR3 sequences listed, under 15% were seen once. These data originate in a study of regulatory T cells in long-lasting Graves disease. Sample time point: newly diagnosed GD, antithyroid drugs for less than 3 months. Generation of the TCR library employed RNA extracted from PBMCs. This same sample was also taken into another study, of T cells in Graves' hyperthyroidism and ophthalmopathy.

The receptor's source is a woman aged 25 to 45 with Graves disease. Specimen: peripheral blood mononuclear cells (PBMCs), collected at new diagnosis, from a patient treated with antithyroid drugs.

This CDR3 reads CSVESLDYEQYF. The DNA for the CDR3 is TGCAGCGTTGAATCCCTAGACTACGAGCAGTACTTC. The chain is built from TRBV29-1 and TRBJ2-7; no clear D gene. V lost 2 bases and J lost 3, with 8 bases in between. The CDR3 is made up of 12 amino acids. The germline gives CDR1 SQVTM, CDR2 ANQGSEA.